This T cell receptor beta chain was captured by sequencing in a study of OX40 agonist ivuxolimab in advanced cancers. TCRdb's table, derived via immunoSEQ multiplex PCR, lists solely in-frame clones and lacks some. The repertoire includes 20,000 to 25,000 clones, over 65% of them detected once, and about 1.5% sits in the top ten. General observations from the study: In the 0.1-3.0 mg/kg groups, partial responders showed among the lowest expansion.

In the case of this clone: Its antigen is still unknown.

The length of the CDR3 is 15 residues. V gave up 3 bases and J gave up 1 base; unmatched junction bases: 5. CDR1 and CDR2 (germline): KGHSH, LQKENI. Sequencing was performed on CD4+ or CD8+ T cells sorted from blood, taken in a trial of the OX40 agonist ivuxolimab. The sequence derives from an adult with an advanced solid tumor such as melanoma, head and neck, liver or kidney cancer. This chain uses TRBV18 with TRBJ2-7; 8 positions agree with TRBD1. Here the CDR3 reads CASSPDRGHSYEQYF. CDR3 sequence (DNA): TGTGCCAGCTCACCCGACAGGGGACATTCCTACGAGCAGTACTTC.